The next 23 T cell receptor beta chains were all read from a single sample in a study of identical twins. TCRdb itself ran the 5' RACE reads through MiXCR, one entry per CDR3 protein. The sample has about 190,000 distinct CDR3 sequences, about 16% seen once. This sample also appeared in a second study, on T cells expressing NK-cell markers.

Sequencing was done on a sample of CD8+ T cells sorted from blood. These receptors were obtained from a woman under 30 in good health.

This clonotype showed up just a few times. The V gene is TRBV12-3 or TRBV12-4, the J gene TRBJ2-1; D ambiguous. V was pared by 1 base and J by 6 bases, with 7 bases between. This CDR3 has 13 residues. The CDR3 DNA is TGTGCCAGCAGTTTAGAGCAGATCAATGAGCAGTTCTTC. Its protein product is CASSLEQINEQFF.

The genes are TRBV2 and TRBJ1-6, with D unclear. V was trimmed by 6 bases and J by 5 bases, leaving 8 bases between them. The germline gives CDR1 SNHLY, CDR2 FYNNEI. The CDR3 sequence is 13 residues long. The CDR3: CASRARHNSPLHF. The CDR3 region has the DNA TGTGCCAGCAGAGCCCGACATAATTCACCCCTCCACTTT. Supplemented by reference TRBV2 and TRBJ1-6, the full variable domain reads EPEVTQTPSHQVTQMGQEVILRCVPISNHLYFYWYRQILGQKVEFLVSFYNNEISEKSEIFDDQFSVERPDGSNFTLKIRSTKLEDSAMYFCASRARHNSPLHFGNGTRLTVT.

This chain links TRBV10-3 with TRBJ2-1; D gene uncertain. The length of the CDR3 is 17 residues. Trimming removed 2 bases from V and 0 bases from J, with 14 bases in between. The germline CDR1 and CDR2 sequences are ENHRY and SYGVKD. The DNA of the CDR3 is TGTGCCATCAGTGAGAGGTCCGGGCCGAGCTCCTACAATGAGCAGTTCTTC. Its protein product is CAISERSGPSSYNEQFF.

V and J are TRBV11-2 and TRBJ2-2; 10 bases line up with TRBD2. The V and J ends lost 7 bases and 6 bases, in that order; junction bases with no gene match: 8. There are 15 residues in the CDR3. Germline CDR1 reads SGHAT; CDR2 reads FQNNGV. The chain's CDR3 is CASNRLAGASGELFF. CDR3 sequence (DNA): TGTGCCAGCAATAGGCTAGCGGGAGCGTCCGGGGAGCTGTTTTTT.

CDR3 loop: CATSDFQGELFF. CDR3 bases: TGTGCCACCAGTGATTTTCAAGGGGAGCTGTTTTTT. The chain couples TRBV24-1 to TRBJ2-2, with no clear D. V lost 1 base and J lost 8, with 4 bases in between. This CDR3 region has 12 residues. CDR1 and CDR2 from the germline V gene are KGHDR and SFDVKD.

There are many counts of this clonotype. This chain joins TRBV6-5 and TRBJ2-5, with D perhaps assigned TRBD1 or TRBD2 (5 bases each). V lost 4 bases and J lost 5, with 20 bases in between. This CDR3 region has 16 residues. Germline-derived CDR1 and CDR2 are MNHEY and SVGAGI. CDR3 in amino acids: CASSSSLEGLIETQYF. CDR3 nucleotide sequence: TGTGCCAGCAGTTCCTCTCTTGAGGGGCTAATCGAGACCCAGTACTTC.

The J gene is TRBJ2-5, the V gene TRBV6-5; perhaps TRBD1 as D (6 bases). V lost 1 base and J lost 4, with 13 bases in between. The CDR3 has 15 residues. Germline V CDR1 and CDR2: MNHEY, SVGAGI. The CDR3 DNA reads as TGTGCCAGCAGTTACTTAGGGGGAGAGGGAGAGACCCAGTACTTC. Translation gives CASSYLGGEGETQYF.

This clonotype turned up a few times. This rearrangement joins TRBV9 to TRBJ1-2, with TRBD1 matching 9 bases. The CDR3 is 16 amino acids. J gave up 8 bases and V 2 bases, and 13 bases lay outside the gene matches. Germline assignment: CDR1 SGDLS and CDR2 YYNGEE. CDR3 residues: CASSVEQRTGASGYTF. CDR3 DNA sequence: TGTGCCAGCAGCGTCGAACAGAGGACAGGGGCAAGCGGCTACACCTTC.

This clonotype was observed a handful of times. V gene TRBV13 combines with J gene TRBJ2-3; 9 positions match TRBD1. This CDR3 spans 14 amino acids. V was pared by 9 bases and J by 3 bases, with 7 bases of the junction left unmatched. Germline V gene data show CDR1 as PRHDT and CDR2 as FYEKMQ (reference sequence). CDR3 in amino acids: CASQGQGKTDTQYF. CDR3 nucleotide sequence: TGTGCCAGTCAAGGACAGGGGAAGACAGATACGCAGTATTTT.

The V and J genes are TRBV11-2 and TRBJ2-7, with 9 positions matching TRBD1. The CDR3 is 13 amino acids. The germline CDR1 and CDR2 sequences are SGHAT and FQNNGV. Trimming removed 4 bases from V and 2 bases from J; junction bases left unmatched: 0. The CDR3 loop is CASSWDRAYEQYF. DNA of the CDR3: TGTGCCAGCAGCTGGGACAGGGCCTACGAGCAGTACTTC.

This chain links TRBV20-1 with TRBJ2-1; D remains ambiguous. Trimming took 0 bases from V and 0 from J, leaving 12 bases between them. Germline V lookup: CDR1 DFQATT, CDR2 SNEGSKA (reference sequence). The CDR3 has 16 residues. DNA of the CDR3: TGCAGTGCTAGAGATATAGGTGTGAGCTCCTACAATGAGCAGTTCTTC. This codes for CSARDIGVSSYNEQFF.

This clonotype was seen a few times. V is TRBV29-1 and J is TRBJ1-1, with 7 positions matching TRBD1. Trimming removed 7 bases from V and 6 bases from J; junction bases left unmatched: 8. This CDR3 is 12 amino acids long. Germline CDR1 SQVTM, CDR2 ANQGSEA. CDR3 region: CSASSQGPEAFF. CDR3 in DNA: TGCAGCGCTTCCTCACAGGGGCCTGAAGCTTTCTTT.

This clonotype came up a few times. The rearrangement links TRBV10-3 to TRBJ1-1; possible D gene TRBD1, 6 bases. CDR3 length: 15 residues. V was trimmed by 0 bases and J by 5 bases, leaving 13 bases between them. Germline values: CDR1 ENHRY, CDR2 SYGVKD. CDR3 in amino acids: CAISESTGAVTEAFF. The CDR3 nucleotides are TGTGCCATCAGTGAGTCAACGGGGGCGGTGACTGAAGCTTTCTTT.

The V gene is TRBV4-3, the J gene TRBJ2-7; weak D call: TRBD1 (6 bases). V was shortened by 0 bases and J by 2 bases, with 11 bases between the two germline ends. CDR1 and CDR2 (germline): LGHNA, YSLEER. The CDR3 is made up of 15 amino acids. CDR3 DNA sequence: TGCGCCAGCAGCCAAGATATGGGACACCCCTACGAGCAGTACTTC. Translated: CASSQDMGHPYEQYF.

The chain combines TRBV20-1 with TRBJ2-7, with 11 bases that match TRBD2. Trimming took 0 bases from V and 6 from J; bases not matched to a gene: 10. This CDR3 region has 16 residues. Germline V lookup: CDR1 DFQATT, CDR2 SNEGSKA (reference sequence). CDR3 loop: CSARDHTSGSLGEQYF. The DNA of the CDR3 is TGCAGTGCTAGAGATCATACTAGCGGGAGTCTAGGCGAGCAGTACTTC.

This clonotype was recorded once. This chain links TRBV6-5 with TRBJ2-5; 7 bases line up with TRBD1. The V gene end was trimmed by 0 bases and the J gene end by 4 bases; junction bases not matched to a gene: 5. Germline V gene lookup returns CDR1 MNHEY and CDR2 SVGAGI. This CDR3 contains 15 residues. CDR3: CASSYSQGRLETQYF. CDR3 DNA: TGTGCCAGCAGTTACTCACAGGGGCGATTAGAGACCCAGTACTTC.

This chain uses TRBV29-1 with TRBJ2-3; D unresolved. V lost 3 bases, J lost 6 bases, and 1 base lay in between. CDR1 is SQVTM, CDR2 ANQGSEA, per germline. This CDR3 has 9 amino acids. The CDR3 protein is CSVDDTQYF. CDR3 coding DNA: TGCAGCGTTGACGATACGCAGTATTTT.

The chain couples TRBV5-6 to TRBJ2-7, with D perhaps matching TRBD2 (6 bases). Between the trimmed V and J ends, which lost 2 bases and 6 bases, there was a span of 9 bases. This CDR3 comprises 12 residues. CDR1 is SGHDT and CDR2 is YYEEEE in the germline V gene. CDR3 in amino acids: CASSLSGLEQYF. The DNA of the CDR3 is TGTGCCAGCAGCTTATCGGGACTCGAGCAGTACTTC.

The gene calls are TRBV7-8 and TRBJ2-7; D is ambiguous. CDR3 length: 15 amino acids. V was trimmed by 2 bases and J by 2 bases, leaving 13 bases between them. Looked up from germline, CDR1 is SGHVS and CDR2 is FQNEAQ. CDR3 sequence: CASSLRGPDAYEQYF. In nucleotides, the CDR3 is TGTGCCAGCAGCTTACGTGGACCCGATGCCTACGAGCAGTACTTC.

This clonotype has more than one count but fewer than ten. J is TRBJ2-1 and V is TRBV7-9; 10 nucleotides line up with TRBD2. Germline V lookup: CDR1 SEHNR, CDR2 FQNEAQ (reference sequence). V dropped 1 base and J dropped 5; count of bases not matched to a gene: 8. CDR3 size: 17 residues. The CDR3 reads CASSLGLAGSLHNEQFF. Written as DNA, the CDR3 is TGTGCCAGCAGCTTAGGACTAGCGGGTAGTTTACACAATGAGCAGTTCTTC.

This clonotype appeared a few times. This rearrangement joins TRBV4-3 to TRBJ2-7, with a weak D call TRBD2 (5 bases). Looked up from germline, CDR1 is LGHNA and CDR2 is YSLEER. The CDR3 has 17 residues. V lost 1 base to trimming and J lost 6 bases, with 22 bases between them. For the CDR3, the DNA is TGCGCCAGCAGCCAAGGCGGTTATTCAGGAGGCTTATCCGAGCAGTACTTC. This translates into CASSQGGYSGGLSEQYF.

The rearrangement joins TRBV19 to TRBJ2-7; 7 positions match TRBD2. The CDR3 runs 14 residues. Germline CDR1 and CDR2: LNHDA and SQIVND (reference sequence). J was trimmed by 1 base and V by 6 bases; bases with no gene match: 6. The CDR3 bases are TGTGCCAGTAGCCCAGCGGGGAATTCCTACGAGCAGTACTTC. Translated, it gives CASSPAGNSYEQYF.

This clonotype was counted between two and nine times. This rearrangement joins TRBV27 to TRBJ2-7; 8 bases agree with TRBD1. The CDR3 covers 15 residues. The junction had 5 bases not matched to a gene; V was cut back by 2 bases and J by 2 bases. Germline CDR1 and CDR2: MNHEY and SMNVEV (reference sequence). CDR3 bases: TGTGCCAGCAGTTTAACTTCAGGGGGCGCCTACGAGCAGTACTTC. Translation: CASSLTSGGAYEQYF.